This passage covers 29 T cell receptor beta chains from one sample sequenced in a study of Tregs in tolerant kidney transplant recipients. Profiled with immunoSEQ multiplex PCR; TCRdb holds only in-frame clones, not every one. This listing includes over 25,000 clones. The sequencing used CD8+ T cells from blood, collected before the transplant. These receptors were collected from a human donor who received a combined kidney and bone marrow transplant.

The chain's CDR3 is CASSIGYSLYNEQFF. The sequenced part of the CDR3 DNA is TGTGCCAGTAGTATAGGATACAGCCTGTACAATGAG. The chain combines TRBV19 with TRBJ2-1; D gene unclear. The CDR3 end lies 3 residues beyond the end of the read and is filled in from the germline J gene. V lost 1 base, J lost 4 bases, and 11 bases lay in between. Germline V gene sequence: CDR1 LNHDA, CDR2 SQIVND (reference sequence). CDR3 length: 15 amino acids. The full variable domain, completed using reference TRBV19 and TRBJ2-1, is DGGITQSPKYLFRKEGQNVTLSCEQNLNHDAMYWYRQDPGQGLRLIYYSQIVNDFQKGDIAEGYSVSREKKESFPLTVTSAQKNPTAFYLCASSIGYSLYNEQFFGPGTRLTVL.

Of note for this clone: The sequenced fragment ends 3 residues before the CDR3 boundary, so the rest is inferred from the germline J gene. This chain joins TRBV11-2 and TRBJ2-7, with 10 bases lining up with TRBD1. This CDR3 spans 15 amino acids. Trimming took 3 bases from V and 0 from J; bases not matched to a gene: 2. Germline loops: CDR1 SGHAT, CDR2 FQNNGV. Here the CDR3 reads CASSFGQGVSYEQYF. The sequenced CDR3 bases are TGTGCCAGCAGCTTCGGACAGGGGGTCTCCTACGAG.

A remark on this clone: The missing CDR3 end, 3 residues past where the read stops, is filled in from the germline J gene. V usage is TRBV7-2 and J usage is TRBJ2-4; the D gene is possibly TRBD2 (7 bases). The CDR3 contains 15 residues. CDR1 is SGHTA, CDR2 FQGNSA, per germline. V lost 2 bases to trimming and J lost 5 bases, with 13 bases between them. The CDR3 is CASSLFGGGQNIQYF. The covered CDR3 bases are TGTGCCAGCAGCTTATTTGGCGGGGGCCAAAACATT.

About this clone: The read halts 3 residues ahead of the CDR3 end, with the missing end drawn from the germline J gene. This sequence joins TRBV2 and TRBJ2-1; 11 bases match TRBD2. The CDR3 length is 16 residues. CDR1 SNHLY and CDR2 FYNNEI come from the germline V gene. The trim removed 8 bases at V and 4 bases at J, leaving 10 bases unmatched. Partial CDR3 DNA: TGTGCCAGCCCCCCGCCCCTAGCGGGGGGTTACAATGAG. This encodes CASPPPLAGGYNE. The complete CDR3 sequence is CASPPPLAGGYNEQFF.

For this clone: The read ends 3 residues before the CDR3 terminus; that terminus is restored from the germline J gene. This chain uses TRBV10-1 with TRBJ2-7; 10 bases are a match to TRBD2. From germline, CDR1 is WNHNN and CDR2 SYGVQD (reference sequence). The trim removed 9 bases at V and 0 bases at J, leaving 14 bases unmatched. This CDR3 is built from 17 residues. The chain's CDR3 is CARNFLTGLAYSYEQYF. The part of the CDR3 DNA that was read is TGCGCCAGGAACTTCCTGACGGGACTAGCGTACTCCTACGAG.

As for this clone: The read finishes 3 residues shy of the CDR3 end, and the germline J gene is used to complete it. This chain uses TRBV7-6 with TRBJ1-3, with 7 bases aligning to TRBD1. CDR3 length equals 14 residues. V lost 5 bases and J lost 0; bases outside the gene matches: 1. Germline V CDR1 and CDR2: SGHVS, FNYEAQ. The CDR3 loop reads CASSHRGSGNTIYF. The part of the CDR3 DNA that was read is TGTGCCAGCAGCCACAGGGGCTCTGGAAACACC.

As regards this clone: With the read ending 3 residues before the CDR3 end, the germline J gene is used to fill in that end. The chain joins TRBV19 to TRBJ2-1, with 7 bases that match TRBD2. Germline lookup yields CDR1 LNHDA and CDR2 SQIVND (reference sequence). There are 13 residues in the CDR3. Trimming cost V 1 base and J 6 bases; bases outside gene matches: 0. Partial CDR3 DNA: TGTGCCAGTAGTATAGCTAGCGGCAATGAG. It yields the protein CASSIASGNE. The entire CDR3 sequence reads CASSIASGNEQFF.

Notes on this clone: The observed sequence ends 3 residues before the CDR3 terminus, with the missing tail filled in from the germline J gene. The chain has TRBV29-1 and TRBJ1-2; TRBD1 matches at 7 bases. The CDR3 consists of 16 residues. Germline V gene sequence: CDR1 SQVTM, CDR2 ANQGSEA. CDR3 bases read: TGCAGCGTTGAGGCTAACAGGGGTGCGGCGGCGAGGGGC. Its protein is CSVEANRGAAARG. The CDR3 in its entirety is CSVEANRGAAARGYTF.

A note on this clone: The read gets to within 3 residues of the CDR3 end, and the germline J gene fills in the rest. The chain recombines TRBV10-1 with TRBJ1-1, with D possibly being TRBD1 (6 bases). Germline CDR1 reads WNHNN; CDR2 reads SYGVQD (reference sequence). There are 13 residues in the CDR3. V was pared by 6 bases and J by 1 base, with 9 bases between. The CDR3 reads CASSPGQNTEAFF. CDR3 DNA (partial): TGCGCCAGCAGCCCGGGACAGAACACTGAA.

Comments on this clone: The read terminates 3 residues before the CDR3 end, so the remaining end is supplied by the germline J gene. This chain uses TRBV23-1 with TRBJ2-4; 9 bases are a match to TRBD1. TRBV23-1 is reported as an ORF; its role is uncertain. The CDR3 is made up of 20 amino acids. Germline trimming cut 4 bases from V and 3 bases from J; bases unmatched to any gene: 19. The sequenced CDR3 bases are TGCGCCAGCAGTCGGGACCCGGGACAGGGAGCGGTATTGGTCAAAAACATT. This encodes CASSRDPGQGAVLVKNI. The entire CDR3 sequence reads CASSRDPGQGAVLVKNIQYF.

Details on this clone: The read gets to within 3 residues of the CDR3 end, and the germline J gene fills in the rest. This chain joins TRBV19 and TRBJ2-5; 7 nucleotides line up with TRBD2. The germline V gene encodes CDR1 LNHDA and CDR2 SQIVND (reference sequence). V shed 3 bases, J shed 2 bases, and the junction held 3 bases outside the gene matches. The CDR3 sequence is 14 residues long. The CDR3 DNA, read in part, is TGTGCCAGTAGTATTGGGGGGGGTCAAGAGACC. Translating gives CASSIGGGQET. The full CDR3 protein is CASSIGGGQETQYF.

As concerns this clone: Read data end 3 residues before the CDR3 end; the end is taken from the germline J gene. The rearrangement joins TRBV10-3 to TRBJ1-1, with D possibly TRBD1 on 5 matching bases. Germline V CDR1 and CDR2: ENHRY, SYGVKD. The CDR3 loop spans 15 amino acids. With 2 bases removed from V and 3 bases from J, the gap between germline ends came to 13 bases. The DNA read from the CDR3 is TGTGCCATCAGTGAGGGTGAAGGGGTTTACACTGAA. Amino acid sequence: CAISEGEGVYTE. The full-length CDR3 reads as CAISEGEGVYTEAFF.

As for this clone: Read sequence stops 3 residues before the CDR3 end, and the germline J gene provides the missing end. The rearrangement joins TRBV29-1 to TRBJ1-1, with no clear D. The CDR3 consists of 12 residues. Germline V CDR1 and CDR2: SQVTM, ANQGSEA. The ends were cut back, 6 bases at V and 4 bases at J, with 12 bases in the middle. CDR3 DNA, as far as it was read: TGCAGCGTCGGAGCGGTATCCACTGAA. This gives the protein CSVGAVSTE. The entire CDR3 is CSVGAVSTEAFF.

Regarding this clone: The read ends 3 residues before the CDR3 terminus; that terminus is restored from the germline J gene. V usage is TRBV7-8 and J usage is TRBJ1-2; TRBD1 matches at 7 bases. CDR3 length equals 17 residues. CDR1 is SGHVS, CDR2 FQNEAQ, per germline. Trimming cost V 2 bases and J 3 bases; bases outside gene matches: 12. This CDR3 reads CASSLPGQAATDYGYTF. The covered CDR3 bases are TGTGCCAGCAGCTTACCCGGACAGGCCGCTACTGACTATGGC.

Details on this clone: Sequencing ends 3 residues short of the CDR3 end; the germline J gene provides the rest. V and J are TRBV19 and TRBJ2-7; the D gene is possibly TRBD1 (5 bases). The CDR3 covers 15 residues. V lost 2 bases, J lost 1 base, and 12 bases lay in between. The germline gives CDR1 LNHDA, CDR2 SQIVND (reference sequence). Incomplete CDR3 DNA: TGTGCCAGTAGTATAAAAGGGGCAGGGTCCTACGAG. Its protein product is CASSIKGAGSYE. The CDR3 in its entirety is CASSIKGAGSYEQYF.

Comment on this clone: The read ends 3 residues shy of where the CDR3 ends; the end is completed using the germline J gene. The chain employs TRBV30 and TRBJ2-1, with a tentative D call TRBD2 (7 bases). CDR1 and CDR2 (germline): GTSNPN, SVGIG (reference sequence). The CDR3 length is 16 residues. V dropped 0 bases and J dropped 4 bases, with 16 bases sitting between them. The sequenced CDR3 bases are TGTGCCTGGAGTGTAGATAGGGGGGGGGTTTACAATGAG. This encodes CAWSVDRGGVYNE. The entire CDR3 protein reads CAWSVDRGGVYNEQFF.

As to this clone: The CDR3 extends 3 residues past the end of the read, so its final part is completed from the germline J gene. The chain joins TRBV7-8 to TRBJ2-2; 9 nucleotides align to TRBD1. Germline V gene lookup returns CDR1 SGHVS and CDR2 FQNEAQ. Trimming removed 5 bases from V and 3 bases from J; junction bases left unmatched: 4. This CDR3 comprises 15 residues. CDR3 protein: CASSEGTGYTGELFF. The covered CDR3 bases are TGTGCCAGCAGCGAAGGGACAGGGTACACCGGGGAG.

On this clone itself: The CDR3 end lies 3 residues beyond the end of the read and is filled in from the germline J gene. This sequence joins TRBV13 and TRBJ2-3, with 10 bases fitting TRBD2. Germline trimming cut 4 bases from V and 1 base from J; bases unmatched to any gene: 5. The germline CDR1 and CDR2 sequences are PRHDT and FYEKMQ (reference sequence). The CDR3 totals 16 residues. CDR3 bases read: TGTGCCAGCAGCTCAACCGGGACTAGCGGCACAGATACG. It encodes CASSSTGTSGTDT. Given in full, the CDR3 is CASSSTGTSGTDTQYF.

Comment on this clone: With the read ending 3 residues before the CDR3 end, the germline J gene is used to fill in that end. This chain joins TRBV7-7 and TRBJ2-7; 10 nucleotides agree with TRBD1. Per germline, CDR1 SSHAT and CDR2 FNYEAQ (reference sequence). V shed 4 bases, J shed 5 bases, and the junction held 5 bases outside the gene matches. This CDR3 is built from 14 residues. The CDR3 protein is CASSSGTGVHEQYF. CDR3 DNA (partial): TGTGCCAGCAGCTCCGGGACAGGGGTTCACGAG. The full variable domain, its missing parts supplied by reference TRBV7-7 and TRBJ2-7, is GAGVSQSPRYKVTKRGQDVTLRCDPISSHATLYWYQQALGQGPEFLTYFNYEAQPDKSGLPSDRFSAERPEGSISTLTIQRTEQRDSAMYRCASSSGTGVHEQYFGPGTRLTVT.

As concerns this clone: The CDR3 extends 3 residues past the end of the read, so its final part is completed from the germline J gene. This chain uses TRBV19 with TRBJ2-2; 7 bases agree with TRBD2. This CDR3 comprises 18 residues. V shed 5 bases, J shed 5 bases, and the junction held 17 bases outside the gene matches. Germline lookup yields CDR1 LNHDA and CDR2 SQIVND (reference sequence). The CDR3 bases that were read are TGTGCCAGTAGTCCCAAGGGACTACCATATTCTCGAACCGGGGAG. It codes for CASSPKGLPYSRTGE. The whole CDR3 is CASSPKGLPYSRTGELFF.

The CDR3 here is CASSPRGPNTEAFF. The CDR3 bases that were read are TGTGCCAGCAGCCCCAGGGGCCCGAACACTGAA. The chain recombines TRBV7-6 with TRBJ1-1; D perhaps matches TRBD1 (6 bases). From the germline J gene comes the end of the CDR3, since the read stops 3 residues before it. Germline V gene sequence: CDR1 SGHVS, CDR2 FNYEAQ. This CDR3 comprises 14 residues. Deletions cut 5 bases from V and 1 base from J, with 11 bases between.

On this clone itself: The read stops 3 residues short of the end of the CDR3; the missing end is completed from the germline J gene. The chain combines TRBV14 with TRBJ2-3, with D unresolved. V was cut by 1 base and J by 0 bases, with 11 bases left in between. CDR3 length: 16 residues. CDR1 is SGHDN, CDR2 FVKESK, per germline. CDR3 DNA (partial): TGTGCCAGCAGCCAAGTTGAGCGCCTCAGCACAGATACG. As protein: CASSQVERLSTDT. The full CDR3 sequence reads CASSQVERLSTDTQYF.

Worth noting for this clone: The read ends 3 residues before the CDR3 terminus; that terminus is restored from the germline J gene. The chain carries TRBV7-6 and TRBJ2-1; D gene unclear. Germline V gives CDR1 SGHVS, CDR2 FNYEAQ. The CDR3 sequence is 17 residues long. Trimming stripped 0 bases from V and 0 bases from J, with 12 bases between. CDR3 in amino acids: CASSLAIWQSSYNEQFF. The DNA read from the CDR3 is TGTGCCAGCAGCTTAGCGATTTGGCAAAGCTCCTACAATGAG.

As concerns this clone: The sequenced fragment ends 3 residues before the CDR3 boundary, so the rest is inferred from the germline J gene. The chain recombines TRBV19 with TRBJ1-1, with no clear D. Germline CDR1 LNHDA, CDR2 SQIVND (reference sequence). This CDR3 is built from 14 residues. The ends were cut back, 0 bases at V and 4 bases at J, with 9 bases in the middle. CDR3 DNA (partial): TGTGCCAGTAGTATAGATCTAAGCACCACTGAA. It translates to CASSIDLSTTE. The CDR3 in its entirety is CASSIDLSTTEAFF.

As for this clone: The sequenced fragment ends 3 residues before the CDR3 boundary, so the rest is inferred from the germline J gene. The chain joins TRBV7-2 to TRBJ2-3, with 12 bases identical to TRBD2. The CDR3 runs 17 residues. The germline gives CDR1 SGHTA, CDR2 FQGNSA. The V segment lost 0 bases and the J segment 6 bases; nucleotides outside the gene matches: 7. The CDR3 protein is CASSLAVLAGGDDTQYF. Partial CDR3 DNA: TGTGCCAGCAGCTTAGCGGTCCTAGCGGGGGGGGATGATACG.

As concerns this clone: The read ends 3 residues shy of where the CDR3 ends; the end is completed using the germline J gene. The genes are TRBV7-8 and TRBJ2-1; 8 nucleotides match TRBD1. V lost 5 bases, J lost 3 bases, and 3 bases stayed unmatched. Germline CDR1 reads SGHVS; CDR2 reads FQNEAQ. The CDR3 is made up of 14 amino acids. CDR3 DNA, as far as it was read: TGTGCCAGCAGCCTCGGGACAGGCTACAATGAG. Encoded protein: CASSLGTGYNE. The full-length CDR3 reads as CASSLGTGYNEQFF.

Concerning this clone: The read terminates 3 residues before the CDR3 end, so the remaining end is supplied by the germline J gene. J is TRBJ2-7 and V is TRBV7-3; 10 nucleotides match TRBD1. CDR1 SGHTA and CDR2 FQGTGA come from the germline V gene. The CDR3 has 22 residues. With V trimmed by 1 base and J by 2 bases, 23 bases remained unmatched. CDR3 in amino acids: CASSLIGRTGGLLAGLTYEQYF. The DNA read from the CDR3 is TGTGCCAGCAGCTTAATCGGCCGGACAGGGGGTTTATTAGCGGGGTTGACCTACGAG.

In the case of this clone: The read falls 3 residues short of the CDR3 end, and the missing part is taken from the germline J gene. The V call is TRBV6-2 or TRBV6-3, the J call TRBJ2-5; 8 positions agree with TRBD2. From germline, CDR1 is MNHEY and CDR2 SVGEGT. The CDR3 consists of 14 residues. J gave up 3 bases and V 7 bases, and 7 bases lay outside the gene matches. The CDR3 DNA, read in part, is TGTGCCAGCACGACCCCGGGAGGGGAAGAGACC. Encoded protein: CASTTPGGEET. The complete CDR3 protein is CASTTPGGEETQYF.

Points on this clone: The CDR3 end lies 3 residues beyond the end of the read and is filled in from the germline J gene. The rearrangement links TRBV14 to TRBJ2-7; possible D gene TRBD2, 5 bases. This CDR3 contains 14 residues. Looked up from germline, CDR1 is SGHDN and CDR2 is FVKESK. V was cut by 3 bases and J by 2 bases, with 11 bases left in between. CDR3 residues: CASSQRVFPYEQYF. CDR3 DNA, as far as it was read: TGTGCCAGCAGCCAGCGGGTCTTTCCCTACGAG.